The next 29 T cell receptor beta chains were all read from a single sample in a study of CD8 T cells in Susac syndrome. After extraction with the RNeasy kit, roughly 0.5 to 1 ug of the RNA was reverse transcribed using random hexamers. Each CDR3 protein is one row after TCRdb ran MiXCR on the immunoSEQ multiplex PCR reads. The sample holds some 450,000 distinct CDR3 sequences, 75% to 90% seen once. The sample comprised CD8+ T cells from PBMCs. These receptors originate from a human donor with multiple sclerosis.

V is TRBV2 and J is TRBJ1-5; D not certain. Trimming removed 2 bases at V and 1 base at J, with 9 bases between. Germline CDR1 reads SNHLY; CDR2 reads FYNNEI. This CDR3 comprises 15 residues. The CDR3 DNA sequence: TGTGCCAGCAGTGAAACCGGGGTAAGCAATCAGCCCCAGCATTTT. Its protein product is CASSETGVSNQPQHF.

This rearrangement joins TRBV12-3 or TRBV12-4 to TRBJ2-1; D remains unclear. The CDR3 has 16 residues. Trimming took off 6 bases at V and 7 bases at J, with 22 bases between the two ends. CDR3 protein: CASSPYRVLNENEQFF. CDR3 DNA: TGTGCCAGCAGCCCCTACCGGGTCCTTAATGAGAATGAGCAGTTCTTC.

This clonotype was observed a few times. The chain employs TRBV10-3 and TRBJ2-7; TRBD1 might be the D (6 bases). Looked up from germline, CDR1 is ENHRY and CDR2 is SYGVKD. The V end lost 4 bases, the J end lost 1 base, and 11 bases lay between the germline ends. This CDR3 spans 14 amino acids. CDR3 sequence (DNA): TGTGCCATCAGTGTCAAGGACAGTTCCTACGAGCAGTACTTC. Residues: CAISVKDSSYEQYF.

The genes are TRBV3-1 and TRBJ1-6; D uncertain. Germline-derived CDR1 and CDR2 are LGHDT and YNNKEL (reference sequence). This CDR3 has 16 amino acids. V dropped 0 bases and J dropped 8 bases, with 14 bases sitting between them. The CDR3 nucleotides read TGTGCCAGCAGCCAAGACTTGCAAGTATTGGATTCACCCCTCCACTTT. Protein product: CASSQDLQVLDSPLHF.

The chain has TRBV30 and TRBJ1-5; no firm D call. V shed 3 bases and J shed 10 bases, with 13 bases lying between them. This CDR3 has 12 amino acids. CDR1 and CDR2 (germline): GTSNPN, SVGIG (reference sequence). Here the CDR3 DNA reads TGTGCCTGGAGCCCCGACACCCATCCCCAGCATTTT. As protein: CAWSPDTHPQHF.

The chain combines TRBV5-1 with TRBJ2-1; D unresolved. This CDR3 has 16 amino acids. Germline V CDR1 and CDR2: SGHRS, YFSETQ. The V gene lost 0 bases and the J gene lost 3 bases, with 13 bases spanning the gap. The CDR3 nucleotides read TGCGCCAGCAGCTTGGCATTGCGACTGGGCTACAATGAGCAGTTCTTC. This translates into CASSLALRLGYNEQFF.

This sequence joins TRBV10-3 and TRBJ2-2, with D perhaps TRBD2 (6 bases). CDR3 length: 14 residues. V was clipped by 6 bases and J by 1 base, with 9 bases between them. From germline, CDR1 is ENHRY and CDR2 SYGVKD. The CDR3 protein is CAIRSGENTGELFF. CDR3 bases: TGTGCCATCAGATCGGGAGAGAACACCGGGGAGCTGTTTTTT.

This chain joins TRBV11-2 and TRBJ2-5; 11 nucleotides align to TRBD2. V was clipped by 1 base and J by 5 bases; unmatched bases: 3. Germline V gives CDR1 SGHAT, CDR2 FQNNGV. The CDR3 length is 15 residues. The CDR3 coding sequence is TGTGCCAGCAGCTTAGCGGCTAGCGGGAGGGAGACCCAGTACTTC. Residues: CASSLAASGRETQYF.

The CDR3 DNA reads as TGTGCCAGCAGTCCCTTGGGCCTCCTGGGGTACGAGCAGTACTTC. Its protein is CASSPLGLLGYEQYF. The chain recombines TRBV28 with TRBJ2-7; D uncertain. The V gene's germline CDR1 is MDHEN and CDR2 SYDVKM. Trimming stripped 5 bases from V and 4 bases from J, with 18 bases between. The CDR3 has 15 amino acids.

The rearrangement links TRBV10-2 to TRBJ2-2; 10 bases align to TRBD1. The germline CDR1 and CDR2 sequences are WSHSY and SAAADI. The CDR3 loop spans 13 amino acids. CDR3 coding DNA: TGCGCAAGCCGGGACAGGGGAATCGGGGAGCTGTTTTTT. As protein: CASRDRGIGELFF.

CDR3 loop: CASSYFSGGVDTQYF. CDR3 DNA: TGTGCCAGCAGCTACTTTAGCGGGGGGGTAGATACGCAGTATTTT. The rearrangement links TRBV11-2 to TRBJ2-3, with 11 positions matching TRBD2. This CDR3 has 15 amino acids. The trim removed 4 bases at V and 5 bases at J, leaving 5 bases unmatched. Germline V CDR1 and CDR2: SGHAT, FQNNGV.

V usage is TRBV19 and J usage is TRBJ2-1; TRBD2 matches 10 bases. CDR3 length equals 14 residues. Germline V gene data show CDR1 as LNHDA and CDR2 as SQIVND (reference sequence). The V gene end was trimmed by 6 bases and the J gene end by 9 bases; junction bases not matched to a gene: 8. DNA for the CDR3: TGTGCCAGTAGAATCAGCGGGGGGGCCCCTGAGCAGTTCTTC. It is translated as CASRISGGAPEQFF.

The chain couples TRBV4-1 to TRBJ1-1; TRBD1 matches at 7 bases. V gave up 3 bases and J gave up 2 bases; unmatched junction bases: 15. Germline CDR1 is MGHRA and CDR2 is YSYEKL. The CDR3 has 18 amino acids. This CDR3 is CASSQGTAIINNNTEAFF. DNA of the CDR3: TGCGCCAGCAGCCAGGGGACAGCTATAATTAACAACAACACTGAAGCTTTCTTT.

This chain uses TRBV6-1 with TRBJ2-7; D is perhaps TRBD2 (6 bases). The V end was cut by 10 bases, the J end by 0 bases, with 22 bases between. Germline-derived CDR1 and CDR2 are MNHNS and SASEGT. CDR3 length: 16 amino acids. The CDR3 DNA reads as TGTGCCACCCTCGTCTACTCAGGGAGGAGCTCCTACGAGCAGTACTTC. It yields the protein CATLVYSGRSSYEQYF.

V and J are TRBV19 and TRBJ1-1; no clear D gene. Trimming left V 6 bases short and J 1 base short, with 15 bases between. Germline CDR1 reads LNHDA; CDR2 reads SQIVND (reference sequence). The CDR3 contains 15 residues. CDR3: CASSPTREGNTEAFF. CDR3 in DNA: TGTGCCAGTAGCCCGACTAGGGAGGGGAACACTGAAGCTTTCTTT.

The chain uses TRBV29-1 and TRBJ2-1; possibly TRBD1 for D (5 bases). Germline values: CDR1 SQVTM, CDR2 ANQGSEA. V was cut by 2 bases and J by 10 bases, with 12 bases left in between. This CDR3 spans 12 amino acids. CDR3 DNA: TGCAGCGTTGAACCCTTAGCAGGGGAGCAGTTCTTC. It codes for CSVEPLAGEQFF.

The gene calls are TRBV30 and TRBJ2-7; maybe TRBD2 (5 bases). There are 15 residues in the CDR3. The germline V gene has CDR1 GTSNPN and CDR2 SVGIG (reference sequence). Trimming removed 4 bases at V and 5 bases at J, with 21 bases between. CDR3 in DNA: TGTGCCTGGAAGTTGTTAACGGGATCACAGAACGAGCAGTACTTC. Amino acids: CAWKLLTGSQNEQYF.

This clonotype was recorded once. The rearrangement uses TRBV12-3 or TRBV12-4 and TRBJ2-2; 7 bases fit TRBD1. V lost 4 bases and J lost 6; bases outside the gene matches: 11. This CDR3 spans 16 amino acids. CDR3 loop: CASSSPTGKYSGELFF. DNA of the CDR3: TGTGCCAGCAGTTCTCCGACAGGGAAGTATTCCGGGGAGCTGTTTTTT.

The V and J genes are TRBV7-9 and TRBJ1-1, with D uncertain. The ends were cut back, 5 bases at V and 8 bases at J, with 9 bases in the middle. Germline loops: CDR1 SEHNR, CDR2 FQNEAQ (reference sequence). The CDR3 runs to 11 residues. Written as DNA, the CDR3 is TGTGCCAGCAGCCTGCGCATGGAAGCTTTCTTT. It encodes CASSLRMEAFF.

The rearrangement links TRBV6-5 to TRBJ1-2, with D possibly matching TRBD1 (5 bases). Trimming shortened V by 0 bases and J by 3 bases, and 17 bases separated the two germline ends. Germline lookup yields CDR1 MNHEY and CDR2 SVGAGI. This CDR3 is 17 amino acids long. CDR3 DNA sequence: TGTGCCAGCAGTTACTCACGTCCGCGGGGGGTGGACTATGGCTACACCTTC. This codes for CASSYSRPRGVDYGYTF.

The chain has TRBV4-1 and TRBJ1-2, with TRBD1 matching over 9 bases. Germline CDR1 is MGHRA and CDR2 is YSYEKL. The CDR3 spans 16 residues. V was pared by 0 bases and J by 8 bases, with 10 bases of the junction left unmatched. The DNA for the CDR3 is TGCGCCAGCAGCCAAGATAGTGATACAGGGGGCTACGGCTACACCTTC. Translating it yields CASSQDSDTGGYGYTF.

The V call is TRBV28, the J call TRBJ1-2; D not resolved. Germline V gene lookup returns CDR1 MDHEN and CDR2 SYDVKM. The V end was cut by 4 bases, the J end by 0 bases, with 15 bases between. The CDR3 runs to 16 residues. In DNA form, the CDR3 reads TGTGCCAGCAGTTCGGGCCGTTGGGCGCCTAACTATGGCTACACCTTC. This sequence encodes CASSSGRWAPNYGYTF.

The chain is built from TRBV19 and TRBJ2-7; 7 bases map to TRBD1. The CDR3 length is 14 residues. V shed 8 bases and J 1 base; nucleotides not matched to a gene: 8. Germline CDR1 and CDR2: LNHDA and SQIVND (reference sequence). The CDR3 nucleotides are TGTGCCAGTGCCTGGGGACAGTCATCCTACGAGCAGTACTTC. It specifies CASAWGQSSYEQYF.

The chain recombines TRBV9 with TRBJ2-7; 7 bases fit TRBD1. After removal of 0 bases from V and 2 bases from J, the junction contained 5 bases not matched to a gene. This CDR3 contains 15 residues. Germline CDR1 SGDLS, CDR2 YYNGEE. The DNA for the CDR3 is TGTGCCAGCAGCGTAGGGGACAGCCTAGCCTACGAGCAGTACTTC. Its translation: CASSVGDSLAYEQYF.

The chain combines TRBV6-1 with TRBJ2-3, with D possibly TRBD1 on 5 matching bases. The germline gives CDR1 MNHNS, CDR2 SASEGT. CDR3 length: 14 residues. V dropped 4 bases and J dropped 2 bases, with 10 bases sitting between them. CDR3 protein: CASSADRYTDTQYF. The CDR3 DNA is TGTGCCAGCAGTGCCGACAGATACACAGATACGCAGTATTTT.

This sequence joins TRBV27 and TRBJ2-7; 7 bases match TRBD1. The V gene end was trimmed by 2 bases and the J gene end by 9 bases; junction bases not matched to a gene: 10. The CDR3 consists of 14 residues. The germline gives CDR1 MNHEY, CDR2 SMNVEV (reference sequence). The CDR3 DNA reads as TGTGCCAGCAGTTTAATAGGGGGCGTCAAGGGGCAGTACTTC. This translates into CASSLIGGVKGQYF.

CDR3 protein: CASSYRNPDLFPKETQYF. CDR3 DNA: TGTGCCAGCAGTTACAGAAACCCGGACCTCTTTCCCAAAGAGACCCAGTACTTC. V usage is TRBV6-5 and J usage is TRBJ2-5; D is uncertain. Germline V gene lookup returns CDR1 MNHEY and CDR2 SVGAGI. This CDR3 region has 18 residues. Trimming cost V 2 bases and J 3 bases, with 22 bases left between them.

The V and J genes are TRBV5-5 and TRBJ2-2; D is possibly TRBD1 (5 bases). Germline CDR1 reads SGHKS; CDR2 reads YYEKEE (reference sequence). This CDR3 has 15 amino acids. V was shortened by 4 bases and J by 1 base, with 11 bases between the two germline ends. CDR3 sequence: CASSLTQGNTGELFF. The CDR3, as DNA: TGTGCCAGCAGCCTCACGCAGGGGAACACCGGGGAGCTGTTTTTT.

J is TRBJ2-1 and V is TRBV12-3 or TRBV12-4, with D maybe TRBD2 (5 bases). This CDR3 has 16 amino acids. With 4 bases removed from V and 2 bases from J, the gap between germline ends came to 15 bases. CDR3 residues: CASSYPRDYPYNEQFF. The CDR3 DNA reads TGTGCCAGCAGTTACCCCCGGGATTACCCCTACAATGAGCAGTTCTTC.